Given below is one TCR beta chain in context. The TCR alpha and TCR beta cDNA libraries, bearing sample barcodes and UMIs, were generated by 5'RACE using constant-segment primers. TCRdb reanalysed the 5' RACE reads using MiXCR and keeps one entry per CDR3 protein. The data hold hundreds of thousands of distinct CDR3 sequences, with around 27% observed a single time. The data were taken from a study of T-cell memory formation after mild COVID-19. The trim removed 4 bases at V and 13 bases at J, leaving 8 bases unmatched. The CDR3 totals 14 residues. Per the germline V gene, CDR1 is SGHTA and CDR2 is FQGTGA.

The sample comprised PBMCs or a T cell subset sorted from them (not recorded which). The clonotype comes from an adult woman who had mild COVID-19 (a few samples of this study predate the infection). Cell type and time point are not known. J is TRBJ2-1 and V is TRBV7-3; 12 bases align to TRBD2. CDR3 DNA: TGTGCCAGCAGCTCCGGACTAGCGGGGTCGGATCAGTTCTTC. This gives the protein CASSSGLAGSDQFF. The full variable domain, in which reference TRBV7-3 and TRBJ2-1 provide the parts outside the CDR3, is GAGVSQTPSNKVTEKGKYVELRCDPISGHTALYWYRQSLGQGPEFLIYFQGTGAADDSGLPNDRFFAVRPEGSVSTLKIQRTERGDSAVYLCASSSGLAGSDQFFGPGTRLTVL.